This T cell receptor beta chain was identified in a study of monozygotic twins with inflammatory bowel disease. General study findings and limits: No discrimination was achieved between different T cell subtypes. Especially where disease activity was present, IBD patients had fewer clonotypes in common with others than healthy twins did. The authors found no support for a single strong IBD-associated signal or clonotype.

A note on this clonotype: Its antigen remains unknown.

Every TCR library drew on approximately 3,700 ng of total RNA. TCRdb re-analyzed the 5' RACE reads; it lists each CDR3 protein once, without DNA. The listing contains about 380,000 distinct CDR3 sequences. The CDR3 is 13 amino acids. CDR1 is SGHVS, CDR2 FNYEAQ, per germline. This chain uses TRBV7-6 with TRBJ2-1; TCRdb indicates TRBD1, and absent DNA this call remains unverified. The origin of this receptor is a human donor with ulcerative colitis or Crohn's disease, or a healthy co-twin of an affected twin (not recorded which). The sample consisted of blood. This CDR3 reads CASSFDSRSEQFF.